This is a list of T cell receptor beta chains from one sample in a study of blood T cell repertoires in COVID-19. Using immunoSEQ multiplex PCR, the repertoire was profiled, and TCRdb retains in-frame clones only, with some absent. The sample consists of approximately 190,000 clones, less than 90% of them appearing once. Sequenced: peripheral blood. The source of these receptors is a man between 70 and 80 years old with active or convalescent COVID-19. Each CDR3 is given with its conserved first and last residue. The D gene is left open where the match is weak. Part of the rows lack a size; the others show once, few, many or a class for expanded clones.

TRBJ2-6	TRBV7-2	.	.	TGTGCCAGCAGCTTACCGGGGGCCAACGTCCTGACTTTC	CASSLPGANVLTF
TRBJ1-5	TRBV19	.	once	TGTGCCAGTAGTATCTACGGGGGGCCGAATCAGCCCCAGCATTTT	CASSIYGGPNQPQHF
TRBJ1-6	TRBV28	.	.	TGTGCCAGCAGTTTACCGGGGGGATCACCCCTCCACTTT	CASSLPGGSPLHF
TRBJ2-3	TRBV5-1	.	.	TGCGCCAGCAGCTTGGGTGGGGGCCTTGAGTCGGATACGCAGTATTTT	CASSLGGGLESDTQYF
TRBJ2-5	TRBV5-4	TRBD1	.	TGTGCCAGCAGCACCAAGGACAGGACACAAGAGACCCAGTACTTC	CASSTKDRTQETQYF
TRBJ2-3	TRBV6-4	.	.	TGTGCCAGCAGCGTTAATGGGGAGAGCACAGATACGCAGTATTTT	CASSVNGESTDTQYF
TRBJ1-4	TRBV2	.	.	TGTGCCAGCAGCGCCTCTGGGCCAGCCGAAACAACTAATGAAAAACTGTTTTTT	CASSASGPAETTNEKLFF
TRBJ2-5	TRBV6-2/TRBV6-3	TRBD2	.	TGTGCCAGCAGTCCGGGACTAGCGGGGAAAACAGAGACCCAGTACTTC	CASSPGLAGKTETQYF
TRBJ2-5	TRBV28	.	.	TGTGCCAGCACCACCTACCGAAACCGACAGAAAGAGACCCAGTACTTC	CASTTYRNRQKETQYF
TRBJ1-1	TRBV29-1	.	.	TGCAGCGTGCAGGACAGAAAGAACACTGAAGCTTTCTTT	CSVQDRKNTEAFF
TRBJ1-5	TRBV7-9	.	.	TGTGCCAGCAGCCGTGACAGTAGCAATCAGCCCCAGCATTTT	CASSRDSSNQPQHF
TRBJ1-1	TRBV21-1	.	.	TGTGCCAGCATCGGACTGGAAGCTTTCTTT	CASIGLEAFF
TRBJ2-3	TRBV30	TRBD2	.	TGTGCCTGGAGTAAGACTAGCGGCTACACAGATACGCAGTATTTT	CAWSKTSGYTDTQYF
TRBJ2-1	TRBV19	TRBD2	.	TGTGCCAGTAGTGACCTTAGCGGGGACAATGAGCAGTTCTTC	CASSDLSGDNEQFF
TRBJ2-2	TRBV14	.	.	TGTGCCAGCAGCCCGCGTCCCGGGTCGGCCGGGGAGCTGTTTTTT	CASSPRPGSAGELFF
TRBJ1-2	TRBV30	TRBD1	.	TGTGCCTGGAGGATCCGGGCAGGGGGCAAGTTTGGCTACACCTTC	CAWRIRAGGKFGYTF
TRBJ2-3	TRBV6-5	.	.	TGTGCCAGCAGCCCCGTTGGCACAGATACGCAGTATTTT	CASSPVGTDTQYF
TRBJ2-4	TRBV27	TRBD1	few	TGTGCCAGCAGCTCCCGGAGACAGGGCCTTTCTTTAGCCAAAAACATTCAGTACTTC	CASSSRRQGLSLAKNIQYF
TRBJ1-2	TRBV19	.	once	TGTGCCAGTAGTAGGATGGGGGCCCCTATCTATGGCTACACCTTC	CASSRMGAPIYGYTF
TRBJ1-6	TRBV7-2	.	.	TGTGCCAGCACCTCGCGGGGGAACTATAATTCACCCCTCCACTTT	CASTSRGNYNSPLHF
TRBJ2-3	TRBV20-1	TRBD2	.	TGCAGTGCTAGTAGAGCGGGAACCACAGATACGCAGTATTTT	CSASRAGTTDTQYF
TRBJ2-1	TRBV9	TRBD2	.	TGTGCCAGCAGCCTCGGGACTAGCGTTGCCAATGAGCAGTTCTTC	CASSLGTSVANEQFF